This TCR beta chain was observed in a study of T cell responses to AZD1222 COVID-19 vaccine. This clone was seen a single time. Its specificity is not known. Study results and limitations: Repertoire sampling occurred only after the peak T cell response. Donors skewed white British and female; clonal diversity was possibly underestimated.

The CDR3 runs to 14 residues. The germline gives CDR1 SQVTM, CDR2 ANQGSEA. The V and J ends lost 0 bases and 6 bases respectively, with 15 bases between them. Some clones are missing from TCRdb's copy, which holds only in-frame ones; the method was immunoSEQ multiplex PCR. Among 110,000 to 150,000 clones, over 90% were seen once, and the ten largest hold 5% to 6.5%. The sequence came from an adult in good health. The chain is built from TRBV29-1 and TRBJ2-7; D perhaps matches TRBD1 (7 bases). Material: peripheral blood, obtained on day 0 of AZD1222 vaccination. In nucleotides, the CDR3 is TGCAGCGTTGAAGAAGACAGGGACTCGTTCGAGCAGTACTTC. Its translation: CSVEEDRDSFEQYF.